The sequence of this TCR beta chain was determined in a study of response to subunit inactivated influenza vaccine. Study-wide findings and caveats: There was a suggestion from the authors that each seasonal influenza vaccination recruits few new T cells.

The ends lost 5 bases at V and 8 bases at J; junction bases unmatched: 5. Germline loops: CDR1 LNHDA, CDR2 SQIVND (reference sequence). CDR3 length: 13 residues. This clonotype was detected many times. The antigen is undetermined. Via MiXCR, TCRdb re-called the RT-PCR reads, giving one row per CDR3 protein. The sample includes 150,000 to 200,000 distinct CDR3 sequences, 9.5% to 12% seen only once; the top ten take 35% to 40%. The chain combines TRBV19 with TRBJ2-1; 8 bases are a match to TRBD2. The sequence was obtained from a man between 50 and 70 years old who received an inactivated influenza vaccine. The material sequenced was CD8+ T cells sorted from PBMCs, taken around 2 years after vaccination. The CDR3 is CASSLGLAHEQFF. Here the CDR3 DNA reads TGTGCCAGTAGTCTTGGACTAGCCCATGAGCAGTTCTTC. Using reference TRBV19 and TRBJ2-1 for the parts outside the CDR3, the full variable domain is DGGITQSPKYLFRKEGQNVTLSCEQNLNHDAMYWYRQDPGQGLRLIYYSQIVNDFQKGDIAEGYSVSREKKESFPLTVTSAQKNPTAFYLCASSLGLAHEQFFGPGTRLTVL.